The 10 T cell receptor beta chains reported below all come from one sample, sequenced in a study of T cells in localized non-small cell lung cancer. Here immunoSEQ multiplex PCR was the method, and the copy in TCRdb shows in-frame clones only, minus some. The sample shows several thousand clones, about 90% of them seen only once. The input for sequencing was peripheral blood mononuclear cells, taken before any cancer treatment. The receptors stem from a male donor older than 55 with stage II lung adenocarcinoma.

The chain employs TRBV6-5 and TRBJ2-5, with D unclear. CDR3 length: 12 residues. Trimming cost V 5 bases and J 5 bases, with 9 bases left between them. The germline gives CDR1 MNHEY, CDR2 SVGAGI. The CDR3 region has the DNA TGTGCCAGCAGTCCCAGGCGGGAGACCCAGTACTTC. This gives the protein CASSPRRETQYF.

The chain has TRBV6-4 and TRBJ2-3; 12 positions match TRBD2. This CDR3 region has 15 residues. Germline CDR1 MRHNA, CDR2 SNTAGT. After removal of 4 bases from V and 1 base from J, the junction contained 0 bases not matched to a gene. The CDR3 protein is CASSGTSGGTDTQYF. The CDR3 nucleotides read TGTGCCAGCAGTGGGACTAGCGGGGGCACAGATACGCAGTATTTT.

This chain uses TRBV2 with TRBJ1-3; no definite D call. The CDR3 sequence is 16 residues long. CDR1 SNHLY and CDR2 FYNNEI come from the germline V gene. Trimming removed 2 bases at V and 0 bases at J, with 11 bases between. The CDR3 bases are TGTGCCAGCAGTGAACCCTGGGGAACCTCTGGAAACACCATATATTTT. Translation gives CASSEPWGTSGNTIYF.

CDR3 amino acids: CASSLAPRAYEQYF. CDR3 DNA sequence: TGTGCCAGCAGCTTAGCGCCGAGGGCCTACGAGCAGTACTTC. This rearrangement joins TRBV7-2 to TRBJ2-7; D might be TRBD2 (5 bases). CDR3 length: 14 amino acids. Trimming shortened V by 0 bases and J by 2 bases, and 8 bases separated the two germline ends. The germline gives CDR1 SGHTA, CDR2 FQGNSA.

J is TRBJ1-5 and V is TRBV2, with D perhaps matching TRBD1 (5 bases). V gave up 1 base and J gave up 11 bases, with 15 bases separating them. The length of the CDR3 is 14 residues. The germline gives CDR1 SNHLY, CDR2 FYNNEI. The CDR3 sequence: CASSEGQIGHAQHF. Here the CDR3 DNA reads TGTGCCAGCAGTGAAGGACAGATCGGGCATGCCCAGCATTTT.

The chain employs TRBV6-4 and TRBJ2-3, with D perhaps matching TRBD1 (6 bases). There are 14 residues in the CDR3. V dropped 3 bases and J dropped 1 base, with 8 bases sitting between them. Per germline, CDR1 MRHNA and CDR2 SNTAGT. The CDR3 protein is CASSEQGGTDTQYF. CDR3 DNA: TGTGCCAGCAGTGAACAGGGTGGCACAGATACGCAGTATTTT.

The CDR3 is CAISTDRESDEQYF. DNA for the CDR3: TGTGCCATCAGTACAGACAGGGAGTCCGACGAGCAGTACTTC. V is TRBV10-3 and J is TRBJ2-7, with 7 bases lining up with TRBD1. The CDR3 is made up of 14 amino acids. Germline V gene sequence: CDR1 ENHRY, CDR2 SYGVKD. J lost 5 bases, V lost 5 bases, and 9 bases had no gene match.

The rearrangement joins TRBV4-1 to TRBJ2-2; D uncertain. V dropped 6 bases and J dropped 1 base, with 6 bases sitting between them. In germline, CDR1 is MGHRA, CDR2 YSYEKL. The CDR3 extends over 13 amino acids. CDR3 protein: CASSFRNTGELFF. DNA of the CDR3: TGCGCCAGCAGTTTCAGGAACACCGGGGAGCTGTTTTTT.

V is TRBV4-2 and J is TRBJ2-1; 9 nucleotides align to TRBD2. V gave up 0 bases and J gave up 3 bases; unmatched junction bases: 12. Germline V CDR1 and CDR2: LGHNA, YNFKEQ. The CDR3 has 19 residues. CDR3 sequence: CASSQESAAGGLFYNEQFF. For the CDR3, the DNA is TGTGCCAGCAGCCAAGAGTCGGCAGCGGGGGGACTTTTCTACAATGAGCAGTTCTTC.

The rearrangement uses TRBV11-3 and TRBJ2-1; D not certain. This CDR3 region has 14 residues. Trimming stripped 5 bases from V and 9 bases from J, with 17 bases between. Germline loops: CDR1 SGHNT, CDR2 YENEEA. The CDR3 DNA sequence: TGTGCCAGCAGCCCCTATACGGCGGTGGGTGAGCAGTTCTTC. Translated: CASSPYTAVGEQFF.